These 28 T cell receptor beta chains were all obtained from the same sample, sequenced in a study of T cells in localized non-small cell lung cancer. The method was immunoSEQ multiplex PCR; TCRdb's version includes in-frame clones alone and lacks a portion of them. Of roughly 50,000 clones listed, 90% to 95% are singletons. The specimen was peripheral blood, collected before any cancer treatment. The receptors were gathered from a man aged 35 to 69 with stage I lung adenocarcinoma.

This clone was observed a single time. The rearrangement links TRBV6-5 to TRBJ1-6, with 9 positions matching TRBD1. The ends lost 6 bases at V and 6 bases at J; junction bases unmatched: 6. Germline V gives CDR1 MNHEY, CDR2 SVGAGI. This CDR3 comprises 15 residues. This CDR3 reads CASRETGGGNSPLHF. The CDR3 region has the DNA TGTGCCAGCAGGGAGACAGGGGGGGGTAATTCACCCCTCCACTTT.

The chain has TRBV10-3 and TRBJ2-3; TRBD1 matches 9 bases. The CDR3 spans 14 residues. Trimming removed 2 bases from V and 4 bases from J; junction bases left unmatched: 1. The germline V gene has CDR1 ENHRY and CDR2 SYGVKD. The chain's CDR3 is CAISEGQGPDTQYF. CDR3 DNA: TGTGCCATCAGTGAGGGACAGGGGCCAGATACGCAGTATTTT.

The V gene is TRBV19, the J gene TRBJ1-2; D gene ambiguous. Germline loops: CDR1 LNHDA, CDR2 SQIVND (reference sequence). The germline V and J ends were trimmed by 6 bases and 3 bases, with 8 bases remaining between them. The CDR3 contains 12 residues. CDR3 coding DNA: TGTGCCAGTAGGACGGAGGACTATGGCTACACCTTC. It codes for CASRTEDYGYTF.

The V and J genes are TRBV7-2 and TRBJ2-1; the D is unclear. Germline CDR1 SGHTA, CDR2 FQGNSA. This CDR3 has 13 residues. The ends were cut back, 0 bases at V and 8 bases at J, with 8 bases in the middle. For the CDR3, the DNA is TGTGCCAGCAGCTTAGCTAGCCCCGATGAGCAGTTCTTC. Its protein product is CASSLASPDEQFF.

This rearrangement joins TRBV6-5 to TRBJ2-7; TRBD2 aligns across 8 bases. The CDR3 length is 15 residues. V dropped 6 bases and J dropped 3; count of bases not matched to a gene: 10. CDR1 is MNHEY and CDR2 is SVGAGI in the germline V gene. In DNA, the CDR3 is TGTGCCAGCAGCCCCTCGGGCGGGAGGCTCTACGAGCAGTACTTC. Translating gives CASSPSGGRLYEQYF.

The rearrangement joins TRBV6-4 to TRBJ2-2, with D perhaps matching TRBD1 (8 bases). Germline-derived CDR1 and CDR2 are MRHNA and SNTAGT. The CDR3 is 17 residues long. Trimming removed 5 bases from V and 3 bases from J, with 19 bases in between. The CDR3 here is CASSNTGGGPHTGELFF. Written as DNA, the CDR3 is TGTGCCAGCAGTAACACAGGGGGAGGGCCCCACACCGGGGAGCTGTTTTTT.

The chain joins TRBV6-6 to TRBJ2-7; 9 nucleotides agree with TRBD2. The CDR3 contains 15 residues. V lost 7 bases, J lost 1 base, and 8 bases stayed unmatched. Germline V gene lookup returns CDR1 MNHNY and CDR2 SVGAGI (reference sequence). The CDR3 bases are TGTGCCAGCAACGAGGGACTAGCAGTTTCCTACGAGCAGTACTTC. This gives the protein CASNEGLAVSYEQYF.

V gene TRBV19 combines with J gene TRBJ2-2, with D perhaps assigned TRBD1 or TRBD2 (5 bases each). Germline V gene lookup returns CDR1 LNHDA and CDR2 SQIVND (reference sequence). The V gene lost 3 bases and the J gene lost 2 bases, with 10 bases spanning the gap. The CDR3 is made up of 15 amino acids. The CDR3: CASSIGRDNTGELFF. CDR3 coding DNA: TGTGCCAGTAGTATTGGAAGGGACAACACCGGGGAGCTGTTTTTT.

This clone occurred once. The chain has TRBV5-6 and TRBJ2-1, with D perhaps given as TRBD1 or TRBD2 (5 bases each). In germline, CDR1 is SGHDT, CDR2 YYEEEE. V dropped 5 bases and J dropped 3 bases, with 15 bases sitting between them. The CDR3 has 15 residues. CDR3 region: CASSKSGQGYNEQFF. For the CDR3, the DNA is TGTGCCAGCAGTAAAAGCGGCCAGGGCTACAATGAGCAGTTCTTC.

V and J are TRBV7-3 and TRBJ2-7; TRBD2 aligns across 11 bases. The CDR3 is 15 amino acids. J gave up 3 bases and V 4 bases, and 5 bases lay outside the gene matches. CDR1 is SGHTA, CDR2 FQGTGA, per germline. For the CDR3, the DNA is TGTGCCAGCAGCTCTACTAGCGGGAGTATCTACGAGCAGTACTTC. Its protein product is CASSSTSGSIYEQYF.

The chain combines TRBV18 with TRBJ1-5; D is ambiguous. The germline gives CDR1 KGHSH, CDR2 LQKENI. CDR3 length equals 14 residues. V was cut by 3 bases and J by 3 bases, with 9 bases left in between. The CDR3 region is CASSPSNANQPQHF. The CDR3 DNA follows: TGTGCCAGCTCACCTTCAAACGCCAATCAGCCCCAGCATTTT.

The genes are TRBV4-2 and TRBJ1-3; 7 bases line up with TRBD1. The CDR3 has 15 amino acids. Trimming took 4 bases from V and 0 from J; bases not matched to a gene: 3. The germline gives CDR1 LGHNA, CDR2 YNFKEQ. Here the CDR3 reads CASSRDRDSGNTIYF. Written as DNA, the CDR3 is TGTGCCAGCAGCCGGGACAGAGACTCTGGAAACACCATATATTTT.

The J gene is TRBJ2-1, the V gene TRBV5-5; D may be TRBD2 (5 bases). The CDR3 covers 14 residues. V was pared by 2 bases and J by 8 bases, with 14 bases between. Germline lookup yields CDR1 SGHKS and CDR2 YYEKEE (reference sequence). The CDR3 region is CASSFTSRGHEQFF. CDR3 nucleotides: TGTGCCAGCAGCTTTACTAGTCGAGGACATGAGCAGTTCTTC.

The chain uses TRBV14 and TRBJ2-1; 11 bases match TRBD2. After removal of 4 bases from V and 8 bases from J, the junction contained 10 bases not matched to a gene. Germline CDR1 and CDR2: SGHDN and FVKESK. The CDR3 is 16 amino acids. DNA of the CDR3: TGTGCCAGCAGCCCTCGAACTAGCGGGAGAAGGTATGAGCAGTTCTTC. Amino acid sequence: CASSPRTSGRRYEQFF.

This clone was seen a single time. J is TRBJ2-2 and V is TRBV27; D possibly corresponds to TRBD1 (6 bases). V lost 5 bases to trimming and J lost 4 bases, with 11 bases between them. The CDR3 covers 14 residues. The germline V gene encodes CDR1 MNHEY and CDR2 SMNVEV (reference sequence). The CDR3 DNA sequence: TGTGCCAGCAGTCCCGGGACAAGCACCGGGGAGCTGTTTTTT. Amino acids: CASSPGTSTGELFF.

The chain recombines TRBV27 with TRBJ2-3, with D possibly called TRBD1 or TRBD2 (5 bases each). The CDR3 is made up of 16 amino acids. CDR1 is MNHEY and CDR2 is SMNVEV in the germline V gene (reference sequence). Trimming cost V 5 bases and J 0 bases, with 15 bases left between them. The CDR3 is CASSPGTYASTDTQYF. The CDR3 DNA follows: TGTGCCAGCAGTCCCGGGACGTATGCTAGCACAGATACGCAGTATTTT.

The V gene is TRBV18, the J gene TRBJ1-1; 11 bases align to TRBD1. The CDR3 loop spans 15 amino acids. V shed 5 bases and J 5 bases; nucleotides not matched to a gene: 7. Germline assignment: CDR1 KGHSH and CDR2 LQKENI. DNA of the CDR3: TGTGCCAGCTCATGGTCCGGGACAGGGGGGACTGAAGCTTTCTTT. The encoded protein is CASSWSGTGGTEAFF.

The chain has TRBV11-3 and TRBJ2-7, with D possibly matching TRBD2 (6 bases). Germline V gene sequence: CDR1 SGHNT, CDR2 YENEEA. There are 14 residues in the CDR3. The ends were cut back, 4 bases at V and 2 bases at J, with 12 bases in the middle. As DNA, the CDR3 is TGTGCCAGCAGCTCCCCTAGCGCAACCTACGAGCAGTACTTC. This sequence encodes CASSSPSATYEQYF.

In DNA, the CDR3 is TGTGCCAGCAGCTTGGGGGCTGCGGGAGAATACTACGAGCAGTACTTC. It encodes CASSLGAAGEYYEQYF. The chain couples TRBV5-5 to TRBJ2-7; 7 positions agree with TRBD2. V lost 0 bases, J lost 3 bases, and 9 bases stayed unmatched. Germline-derived CDR1 and CDR2 are SGHKS and YYEKEE (reference sequence). This CDR3 spans 16 amino acids.

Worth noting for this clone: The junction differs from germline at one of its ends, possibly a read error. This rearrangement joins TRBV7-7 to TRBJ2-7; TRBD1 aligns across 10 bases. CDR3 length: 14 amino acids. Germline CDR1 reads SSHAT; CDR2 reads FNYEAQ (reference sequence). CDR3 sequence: CASSPGTGVSEQYF. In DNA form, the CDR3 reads TGTGCTAGCAGCCCCGGGACAGGGGTTTCCGAGCAGTACTTC.

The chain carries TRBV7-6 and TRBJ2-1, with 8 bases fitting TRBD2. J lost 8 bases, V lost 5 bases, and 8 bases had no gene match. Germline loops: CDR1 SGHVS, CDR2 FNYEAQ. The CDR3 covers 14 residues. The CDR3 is CASSPSGRGDEQFF. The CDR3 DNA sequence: TGTGCCAGCAGCCCCAGCGGGAGAGGAGATGAGCAGTTCTTC. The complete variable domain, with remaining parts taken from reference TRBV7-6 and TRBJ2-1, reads GAGVSQSPRYKVTKRGQDVALRCDPISGHVSLYWYRQALGQGPEFLTYFNYEAQQDKSGLPNDRFSAERPEGSISTLTIQRTEQRDSAMYRCASSPSGRGDEQFFGPGTRLTVL.

The CDR3 bases are TGCGCCAGCAGCCAAGATGGCCTAGCGGGATACAATGAGCAGTTCTTC. Its protein is CASSQDGLAGYNEQFF. V and J are TRBV4-3 and TRBJ2-1, with 9 bases matching TRBD2. After removal of 0 bases from V and 4 bases from J, the junction contained 4 bases not matched to a gene. The CDR3 runs to 16 residues. Germline assignment: CDR1 LGHNA and CDR2 YSLEER.

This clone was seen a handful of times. The CDR3 protein is CASSLQTGGYEQYF. The DNA for the CDR3 is TGTGCCAGCTCACTACAGACAGGGGGCTACGAGCAGTACTTC. The V call is TRBV18, the J call TRBJ2-7, with 9 bases matching TRBD1. Per germline, CDR1 KGHSH and CDR2 LQKENI. V shed 4 bases, J shed 3 bases, and the junction held 4 bases outside the gene matches. The CDR3 is 14 amino acids.

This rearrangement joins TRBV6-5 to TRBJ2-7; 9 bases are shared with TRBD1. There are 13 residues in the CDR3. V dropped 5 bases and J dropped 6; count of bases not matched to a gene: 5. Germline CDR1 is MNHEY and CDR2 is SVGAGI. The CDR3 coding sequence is TGTGCCAGCAGTCCCGGGACAGGGCTCGAGCAGTACTTC. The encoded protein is CASSPGTGLEQYF.

CDR3 sequence reads: CASSSTGAQPQHF. The CDR3 DNA reads TGTGCCAGCAGTTCCACAGGGGCTCAGCCCCAGCATTTT. J is TRBJ1-5 and V is TRBV6-5; 7 bases are a match to TRBD1. The CDR3 extends over 13 amino acids. The V gene's germline CDR1 is MNHEY and CDR2 SVGAGI. Trimming removed 4 bases from V and 6 bases from J; junction bases left unmatched: 3.

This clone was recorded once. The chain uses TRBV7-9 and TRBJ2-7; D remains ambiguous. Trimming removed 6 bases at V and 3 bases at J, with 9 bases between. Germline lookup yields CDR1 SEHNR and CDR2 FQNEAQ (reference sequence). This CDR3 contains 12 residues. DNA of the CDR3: TGTGCCAGCAGGACTTACGACTACGAGCAGTACTTC. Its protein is CASRTYDYEQYF.

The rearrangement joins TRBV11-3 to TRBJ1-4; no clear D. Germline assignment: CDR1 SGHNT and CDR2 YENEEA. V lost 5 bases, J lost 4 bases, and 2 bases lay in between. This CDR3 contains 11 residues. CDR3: CASSSNEKLFF. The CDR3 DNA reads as TGTGCCAGCAGCAGTAATGAAAAACTGTTTTTT.

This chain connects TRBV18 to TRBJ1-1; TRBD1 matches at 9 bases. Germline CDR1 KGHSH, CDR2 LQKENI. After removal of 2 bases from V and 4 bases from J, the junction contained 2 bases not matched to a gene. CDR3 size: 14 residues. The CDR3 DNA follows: TGTGCCAGCTCACCAGCGACAGGGGGCACTGAAGCTTTCTTT. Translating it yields CASSPATGGTEAFF.